This is a list of T cell receptor beta chains from one sample in a study of T cell responses to AZD1222 COVID-19 vaccine. Sequencing used immunoSEQ multiplex PCR; TCRdb keeps in-frame clones, though not all of them. Of 110,000 to 150,000 clones in the sample, about 90% were seen once. The specimen comprised peripheral blood, sampled on day 0 of AZD1222 vaccination. Receptor source: an adult in good health. The CDR3 runs from the conserved cysteine through the conserved F or W. Fields, in order: clone size, J gene, V gene, D gene, CDR3 DNA, CDR3 protein. The D gene is left open where the match is weak. A row's size may be missing; if present it is once, few, many or a size class.

size: -; J: TRBJ2-5; V: TRBV10-3; D: TRBD2; DNA: TGTGCCATCAGTGAGTCCCCCGGGACTAGCAGAAAGGAGACCCAGTACTTC; CDR3: CAISESPGTSRKETQYF
size: -; J: TRBJ2-7; V: TRBV6-5; D: -; DNA: TGTGCCAGCAGCAATTCCCCGGGACACCACTACGAGCAGTACTTC; CDR3: CASSNSPGHHYEQYF
size: -; J: TRBJ2-7; V: TRBV5-6; D: TRBD1; DNA: TGTGCCAGCAGCCCACAGGGACAGGGATTTTACGAGCAGTACTTC; CDR3: CASSPQGQGFYEQYF
size: few; J: TRBJ2-7; V: TRBV29-1; D: -; DNA: TGCAGCGTTGAAGATAGGGGGGAAGGCAACGAGCAGTACTTC; CDR3: CSVEDRGEGNEQYF
size: -; J: TRBJ2-3; V: TRBV7-2; D: -; DNA: TGTGCCAGCAGCTTAGGGTTGCAGCGCACAGATACGCAGTATTTT; CDR3: CASSLGLQRTDTQYF
size: once; J: TRBJ2-7; V: TRBV24-1; D: -; DNA: TGTGCCACCAACAGACGAAGACAGAGCTCCTACGAGCAGTACTTC; CDR3: CATNRRRQSSYEQYF
size: -; J: TRBJ1-6; V: TRBV19; D: -; DNA: TGTGCCAGTAGTAGCAGGGGCGATAATTCACCCCTCCACTTT; CDR3: CASSSRGDNSPLHF
size: -; J: TRBJ1-2; V: TRBV7-2; D: -; DNA: TGTGCCAGCAGCACGCGACAGGTTTGGGAGGATGGCTACACCTTC; CDR3: CASSTRQVWEDGYTF
size: -; J: TRBJ2-5; V: TRBV19; D: -; DNA: TGTGCCAGTAGTATAATTGGAGTTCAAGAGACCCAGTACTTC; CDR3: CASSIIGVQETQYF
size: -; J: TRBJ1-2; V: TRBV19; D: -; DNA: TGTGCCAGTAGTCAGTCTAACTATGGCTACACCTTC; CDR3: CASSQSNYGYTF
size: once; J: TRBJ1-1; V: TRBV27; D: -; DNA: TGTGCCAGCAGTATAATCCGGGACACTGAAGCTTTCTTT; CDR3: CASSIIRDTEAFF